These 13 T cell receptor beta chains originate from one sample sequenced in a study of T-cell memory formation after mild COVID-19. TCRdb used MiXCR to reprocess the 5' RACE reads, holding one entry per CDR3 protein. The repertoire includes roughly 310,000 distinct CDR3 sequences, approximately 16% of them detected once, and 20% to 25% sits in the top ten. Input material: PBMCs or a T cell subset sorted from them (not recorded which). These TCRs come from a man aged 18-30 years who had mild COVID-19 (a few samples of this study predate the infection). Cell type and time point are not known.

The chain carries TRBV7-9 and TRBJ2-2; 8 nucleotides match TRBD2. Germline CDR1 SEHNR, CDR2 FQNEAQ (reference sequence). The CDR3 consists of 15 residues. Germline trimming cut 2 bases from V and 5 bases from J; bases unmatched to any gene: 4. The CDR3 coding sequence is TGTGCCAGCAGCTTAACGGGGGGGCCGACCGGGGAGCTGTTTTTT. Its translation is CASSLTGGPTGELFF. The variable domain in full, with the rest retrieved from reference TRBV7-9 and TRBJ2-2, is DTGVSQNPRHKITKRGQNVTFRCDPISEHNRLYWYRQTLGQGPEFLTYFQNEAQLEKSRLLSDRFSAERPKGSFSTLEIQRTEQGDSAMYLCASSLTGGPTGELFFGEGSRLTVL.

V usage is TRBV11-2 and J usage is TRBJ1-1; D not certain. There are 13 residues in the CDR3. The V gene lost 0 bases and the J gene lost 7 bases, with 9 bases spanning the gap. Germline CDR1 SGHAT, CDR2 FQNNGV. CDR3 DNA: TGTGCCAGCAGCTTAGATCGCGACGGTGAAGCTTTCTTT. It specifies CASSLDRDGEAFF.

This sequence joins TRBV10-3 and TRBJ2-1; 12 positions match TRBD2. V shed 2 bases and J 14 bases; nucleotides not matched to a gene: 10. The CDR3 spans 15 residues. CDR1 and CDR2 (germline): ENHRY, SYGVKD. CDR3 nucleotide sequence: TGTGCCATCAGTGAGCTCCCTAGCGGGGGGGCCCTGAAGTTCTTC. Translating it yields CAISELPSGGALKFF.

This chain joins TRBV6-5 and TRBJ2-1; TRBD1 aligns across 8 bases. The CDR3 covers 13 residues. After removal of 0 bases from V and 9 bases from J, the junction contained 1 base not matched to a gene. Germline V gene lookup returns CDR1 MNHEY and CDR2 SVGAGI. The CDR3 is CASSYSTGGEQFF. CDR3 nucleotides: TGTGCCAGCAGTTACTCCACAGGGGGTGAGCAGTTCTTC.

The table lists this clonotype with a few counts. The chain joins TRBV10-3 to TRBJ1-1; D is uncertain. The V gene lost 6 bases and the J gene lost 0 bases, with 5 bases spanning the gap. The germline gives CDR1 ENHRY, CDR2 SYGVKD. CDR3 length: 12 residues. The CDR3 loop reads CAIRGMNTEAFF. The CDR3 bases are TGTGCCATCAGGGGCATGAACACTGAAGCTTTCTTT.

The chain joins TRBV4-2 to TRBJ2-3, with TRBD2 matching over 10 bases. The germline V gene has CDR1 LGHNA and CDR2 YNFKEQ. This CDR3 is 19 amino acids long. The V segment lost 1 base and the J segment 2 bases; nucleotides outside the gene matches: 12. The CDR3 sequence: CASSQVSSGGAAYTDTQYF. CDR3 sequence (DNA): TGTGCCAGCAGCCAAGTATCGAGCGGGGGGGCCGCATACACAGATACGCAGTATTTT.

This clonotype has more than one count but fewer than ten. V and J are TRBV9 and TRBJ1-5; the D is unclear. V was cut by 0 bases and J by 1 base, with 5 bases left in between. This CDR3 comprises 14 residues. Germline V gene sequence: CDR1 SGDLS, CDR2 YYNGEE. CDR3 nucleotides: TGTGCCAGCAGCGTAGGGGAGAGCAATCAGCCCCAGCATTTT. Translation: CASSVGESNQPQHF.

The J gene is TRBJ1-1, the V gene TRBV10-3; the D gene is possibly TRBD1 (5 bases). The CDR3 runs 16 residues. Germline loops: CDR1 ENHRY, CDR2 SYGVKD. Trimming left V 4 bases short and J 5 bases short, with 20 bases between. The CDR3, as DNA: TGTGCCATCAGTGGGGGAGCGCCAGGGAGCCGGACTGAAGCTTTCTTT. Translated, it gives CAISGGAPGSRTEAFF.

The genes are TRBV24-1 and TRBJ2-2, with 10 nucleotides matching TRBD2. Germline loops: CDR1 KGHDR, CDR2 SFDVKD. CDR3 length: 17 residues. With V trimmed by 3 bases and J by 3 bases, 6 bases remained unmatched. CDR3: CATSDPTSGVYTGELFF. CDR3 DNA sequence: TGTGCCACCAGTGATCCCACTAGCGGGGTGTACACCGGGGAGCTGTTTTTT.

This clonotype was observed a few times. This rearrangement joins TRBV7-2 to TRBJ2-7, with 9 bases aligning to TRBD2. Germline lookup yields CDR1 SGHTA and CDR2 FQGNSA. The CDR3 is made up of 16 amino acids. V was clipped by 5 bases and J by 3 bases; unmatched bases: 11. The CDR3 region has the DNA TGTGCCAGCAGCCAATTCCCAGCGGGGGGCCTCTACGAGCAGTACTTC. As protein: CASSQFPAGGLYEQYF.

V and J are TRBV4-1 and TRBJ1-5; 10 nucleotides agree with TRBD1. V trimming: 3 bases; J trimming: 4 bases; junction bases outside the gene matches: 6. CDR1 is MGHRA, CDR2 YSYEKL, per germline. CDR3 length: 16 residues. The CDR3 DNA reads TGCGCCAGCAGCCATCTGGGACAGGGGATTAATCAGCCCCAGCATTTT. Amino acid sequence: CASSHLGQGINQPQHF.

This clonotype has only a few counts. CDR3 region: CASSTRTSGGSSSYEQYF. The CDR3 DNA follows: TGTGCCAGCAGTACTCGGACTAGCGGGGGCTCTAGCTCCTACGAGCAGTACTTC. V and J are TRBV6-5 and TRBJ2-7; 13 nucleotides match TRBD2. This CDR3 is built from 18 residues. The J segment lost 0 bases and the V segment lost 5 bases, leaving 10 bases of the junction unmatched. Germline values: CDR1 MNHEY, CDR2 SVGAGI.

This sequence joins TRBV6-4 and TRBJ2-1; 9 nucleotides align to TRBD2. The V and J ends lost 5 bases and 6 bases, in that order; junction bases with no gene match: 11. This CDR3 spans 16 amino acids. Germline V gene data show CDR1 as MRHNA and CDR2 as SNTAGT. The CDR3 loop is CASSPQRGGVGNEQFF. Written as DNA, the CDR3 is TGTGCCAGCAGTCCCCAACGCGGGGGGGTTGGCAATGAGCAGTTCTTC.